Detailed here is one T cell receptor beta chain. Its antigen is still unknown. With no exception, relapse followed autologous stem cell transplantation in all patients, and brentuximab vedotin exposure varied. The data are from a study of PD-1 blockade in classical Hodgkin lymphoma. Findings of the study overall: Exclusion covered patients beginning nivolumab under 1 year post-ASCT. Repertoires differed for reasons still undefined, possibly disease activity or prior therapy.

The ends were cut back, 3 bases at V and 1 base at J, with 3 bases in the middle. The germline CDR1 and CDR2 sequences are DFQATT and SNEGSKA (reference sequence). The CDR3 loop spans 11 amino acids. The method was immunoSEQ multiplex PCR; TCRdb's version includes in-frame clones alone and lacks a portion of them. The profile shows 15,000 to 20,000 clones, under 85% of them singletons. The source is a human donor with classical Hodgkin lymphoma. V gene TRBV20-1 combines with J gene TRBJ2-5; D uncertain. The material sequenced was peripheral blood mononuclear cells (PBMCs), taken at baseline. Here the CDR3 reads CSASFQETQYF. The DNA of the CDR3 is TGCAGTGCTAGCTTCCAAGAGACCCAGTACTTC.